This T cell receptor beta chain stems from a study of blood T cell repertoires in COVID-19. In the study overall: COVID-19 samples from acute and convalescent phases originated in the United States, Italy and Spain. The cDNA or gDNA used as material had been derived from T cells, B-cell-depleted T cells, or PBMCs.

The CDR3 has 16 residues. From germline, CDR1 is SNHLY and CDR2 FYNNEI. Trimming removed 4 bases from V and 3 bases from J; junction bases left unmatched: 8. As processed by the authors: Nucleated cell counts were estimated from reference gene primer amplification. The data were produced by immunoSEQ multiplex PCR, yet TCRdb's version contains in-frame clones alone and is incomplete. Clonal size and the V and J genes are those of that table, whereas D and trimming came from the DNA. The sample includes over 90,000 clones, around 80% of them seen just once. Sequenced: peripheral blood. This clonotype was obtained from a man aged 60 to 75 with active or convalescent COVID-19. The chain joins TRBV2 to TRBJ2-3; 9 positions agree with TRBD2. CDR3 in DNA: TGTGCCAGCAGTGGGGGACTAGCAGGAGGGACAGATACGCAGTATTTT. Its translation is CASSGGLAGGTDTQYF.